This is a list of T cell receptor beta chains from one sample in a study of blood T cell repertoires in COVID-19. Only in-frame clones appear in the TCRdb table, and some are missing; sequencing was by immunoSEQ multiplex PCR. The data show over 150,000 clones, approximately 87% seen once. Sequencing input: peripheral blood. These receptors were collected from a woman aged 18-29 years who had recovered from COVID-19. Both conserved end residues are part of each CDR3. D genes are given only for firm matches. Where a row states a size, it is once, few, many or the class of an expanded clone; other rows omit it.

TRBJ2-3	TRBV9	.	.	CASSGATHYTDTQYF	TGTGCCAGCAGCGGAGCAACCCACTACACAGATACGCAGTATTTT
TRBJ2-1	TRBV12-5	.	.	CASGLGSQQFF	TGTGCTAGTGGTTTGGGGAGTCAGCAGTTCTTC
TRBJ1-1	TRBV19	.	.	CASSLGRGMNTEAFF	TGTGCCAGTAGTCTGGGTAGGGGGATGAACACTGAAGCTTTCTTT
TRBJ2-1	TRBV3-1/TRBV3-2	TRBD2	.	CASSQDSSGTYNEQFF	TGTGCCAGCAGCCAAGACTCTAGCGGGACCTACAATGAGCAGTTCTTC
TRBJ1-1	TRBV28	.	once	CASWRGMNTEAFF	TGTGCCAGTTGGAGGGGCATGAACACTGAAGCTTTCTTT
TRBJ1-1	TRBV3-1/TRBV3-2	.	.	CASSPRTAPMNTEAFF	TGTGCCAGCAGCCCACGGACAGCCCCCATGAACACTGAAGCTTTCTTT
TRBJ2-5	TRBV7-2	TRBD1	.	CASSVRQGGIGTQYF	TGTGCCAGCAGCGTTCGACAGGGGGGGATCGGGACCCAGTACTTC
TRBJ2-5	TRBV28	TRBD1	.	CASSQGQGIGQETQYF	TGTGCCAGCAGCCAGGGACAGGGGATTGGGCAAGAGACCCAGTACTTC
TRBJ1-1	TRBV28	.	.	CASLLRSGAEAFF	TGTGCCAGCCTGCTCAGGTCGGGGGCTGAAGCTTTCTTT
TRBJ2-1	TRBV29-1	TRBD1	.	CSVGWTGGYNEQFF	TGCAGCGTCGGTTGGACAGGGGGCTACAATGAGCAGTTCTTC
TRBJ1-5	TRBV6-5	.	.	CASSNEWESNQPQHF	TGTGCCAGCAGCAATGAGTGGGAGAGCAATCAGCCCCAGCATTTT
TRBJ2-1	TRBV6-4	.	.	CASSEALGAEGSYNEQFF	TGTGCCAGCAGTGAAGCCTTAGGAGCGGAGGGTTCCTACAATGAGCAGTTCTTC
TRBJ2-3	TRBV3-1/TRBV3-2	.	.	CASSMTGLTDTQYF	TGTGCCAGCAGTATGACAGGCCTCACAGATACGCAGTATTTT
TRBJ2-1	TRBV7-3	.	.	CASSRQGGLSYNEQFF	TGTGCCAGCAGCCGGCAGGGGGGTCTTTCCTACAATGAGCAGTTCTTC
TRBJ2-2	TRBV10-3	TRBD2	.	CATLSGLGTGELFF	TGTGCCACCCTTAGCGGGCTCGGCACCGGGGAGCTGTTTTTT
TRBJ1-6	TRBV13	.	.	CASSLGVPRGNSPLHF	TGTGCCAGCAGCTTAGGAGTGCCCAGGGGAAATTCACCCCTCCACTTT
TRBJ2-3	TRBV21-1	.	.	CASSGSGLGDTQYF	TGTGCCAGCAGCGGCTCAGGGTTAGGGGATACGCAGTATTTT
TRBJ1-2	TRBV4-1	.	.	CASRQDMADSYGYTF	TGCGCCAGCAGACAAGATATGGCCGACTCCTATGGCTACACCTTC
TRBJ2-3	TRBV7-9	TRBD2	.	CASSHTGAAGGSRDTQYF	TGTGCCAGCAGCCACACGGGTGCGGCGGGGGGGTCCCGGGATACGCAGTATTTT
TRBJ2-3	TRBV3-1/TRBV3-2	.	.	CASSQVLPGRGTDTQYF	TGTGCCAGCAGCCAGGTCTTACCGGGGAGAGGCACAGATACGCAGTATTTT
TRBJ1-2	TRBV5-6	.	.	CASSLGPGANYGYTF	TGTGCCAGCAGCTTGGGGCCAGGGGCTAACTATGGCTACACCTTC
TRBJ1-2	TRBV4-3	TRBD1	.	CASSQGTGGGYGYTF	TGCGCCAGCAGCCAAGGGACAGGCGGGGGGTATGGCTACACCTTC
TRBJ2-1	TRBV7-3	.	.	CASSLIKLSYNEQFF	TGTGCCAGCAGCTTAATTAAACTCTCCTACAATGAGCAGTTCTTC
TRBJ2-5	TRBV6-2/TRBV6-3	TRBD2	.	CASSFNLGLGRQETQYF	TGTGCCAGCAGTTTCAACCTCGGACTAGGTCGCCAAGAGACCCAGTACTTC
TRBJ2-1	TRBV18	TRBD2	.	CASSPPGGSSYNEQFF	TGTGCCAGCTCACCACCTGGCGGGAGCTCCTACAATGAGCAGTTCTTC
TRBJ2-3	TRBV7-8	TRBD2	.	CASSLVEGGLSTDTQYF	TGTGCCAGCAGCTTAGTCGAGGGAGGGCTTAGCACAGATACGCAGTATTTT
TRBJ1-3	TRBV7-2	TRBD1	.	CASSFGTGTYAGNTIYF	TGTGCCAGCAGCTTCGGGACAGGGACTTATGCTGGAAACACCATATATTTT
TRBJ2-1	TRBV27	.	.	CASSEQGNPYNEQFF	TGTGCCAGCAGTGAACAGGGAAACCCCTACAATGAGCAGTTCTTC
TRBJ2-3	TRBV28	TRBD2	once	CASSLDPSGSPDTQYF	TGTGCCAGCAGTTTAGATCCTAGCGGGAGTCCAGATACGCAGTATTTT
TRBJ1-1	TRBV14	TRBD1	.	CASSQHIFYRGPGTEAFF	TGTGCCAGCAGCCAACACATTTTTTACAGGGGGCCGGGGACTGAAGCTTTCTTT
TRBJ1-4	TRBV6-1	.	few	CASSEGHATNEKLFF	TGTGCCAGCAGTGAAGGACATGCAACTAATGAAAAACTGTTTTTT
TRBJ1-2	TRBV10-3	TRBD1	.	CAITPRQGAGYGYTF	TGTGCCATCACCCCCCGACAGGGTGCGGGCTATGGCTACACCTTC
TRBJ1-2	TRBV21-1	.	.	CASSKSQGISGYTF	TGTGCCAGCAGCAAATCGCAGGGGATTAGTGGCTACACCTTC
TRBJ2-1	TRBV2	TRBD2	.	CASSRLADFNEQFF	TGTGCCAGCAGTCGACTAGCGGATTTCAATGAGCAGTTCTTC
TRBJ1-6	TRBV11-1	.	.	CASSLSESSYNSPLHF	TGTGCCAGCAGCTTATCGGAGAGCTCCTATAATTCACCCCTCCACTTT
TRBJ2-1	TRBV5-1	TRBD2	once	CASSSGLAVSNEQFF	TGCGCCAGCAGCTCAGGACTAGCGGTAAGTAATGAGCAGTTCTTC
TRBJ2-3	TRBV27	TRBD1	once	CASSSQTGGTQYF	TGTGCCAGCAGTTCACAAACAGGGGGGACGCAGTATTTT
TRBJ1-5	TRBV15	TRBD1	.	CATSRVGAGGQPQHF	TGTGCCACCAGCAGAGTCGGGGCAGGGGGACAGCCCCAGCATTTT